These T cell receptor beta chains were read from a single sample in a study of blood T cell repertoires in COVID-19. The protocol was immunoSEQ multiplex PCR, while the TCRdb copy is restricted to in-frame clones and leaves out a portion. The sample holds over 250,000 clones, 88% seen once. What was sequenced was PBMCs or T cells enriched from blood (not recorded which). The receptor source for this set is a woman aged 45-65 years who had recovered from COVID-19. The CDR3 runs from the conserved cysteine through the conserved F or W. The D gene is left open where the match is weak. A row's size may be missing; if present it is once, few, many or a size class.

D,size,V,J,CDR3,DNA
TRBD1,.,TRBV14,TRBJ2-1,CASSQWTGGNNEQFF,TGTGCCAGCAGCCAATGGACAGGGGGGAACAATGAGCAGTTCTTC
TRBD2,once,TRBV10-2,TRBJ2-2,CASSGLANLNTGELFF,TGCGCCAGCAGTGGACTAGCCAATCTTAACACCGGGGAGCTGTTTTTT
TRBD2,.,TRBV5-3,TRBJ2-3,CARSRGQLAGVDTQYF,TGTGCCAGAAGCCGAGGGCAACTAGCGGGAGTGGATACGCAGTATTTT
TRBD1,.,TRBV25-1,TRBJ2-7,CASSDPGQGAYEQYF,TGTGCCAGCAGTGACCCGGGACAGGGGGCCTACGAGCAGTACTTC
.,.,TRBV11-2,TRBJ2-1,CASSLSLPLNEQFF,TGTGCCAGCAGCTTATCCCTCCCGCTAAATGAGCAGTTCTTC
.,.,TRBV7-9,TRBJ2-7,CASSSSRYEQYF,TGTGCCAGCAGCTCGTCCCGGTACGAGCAGTACTTC
.,.,TRBV19,TRBJ2-3,CASSIGGRTDTQYF,TGTGCCAGTAGTATTGGTGGGAGGACAGATACGCAGTATTTT
TRBD1,.,TRBV10-3,TRBJ2-7,CAINTDRVYEQYF,TGTGCCATCAACACCGACAGGGTGTACGAGCAGTACTTC
TRBD2,.,TRBV7-9,TRBJ2-1,CASDHRGGGYNEQFF,TGTGCCAGCGACCATCGGGGGGGAGGCTACAATGAGCAGTTCTTC
.,.,TRBV25-1,TRBJ1-6,CASSEFSRNNSPLHF,TGTGCCAGCAGTGAATTCTCGAGAAATAATTCACCCCTCCACTTT
TRBD1,.,TRBV14,TRBJ2-7,CASSLTTFWTGVSEQYF,TGTGCCAGCAGCCTTACAACGTTCTGGACAGGGGTCTCCGAGCAGTACTTC
.,.,TRBV19,TRBJ1-1,CASSTPFEGGTEAFF,TGTGCCAGTAGTACCCCTTTTGAGGGTGGCACTGAAGCTTTCTTT
.,.,TRBV2,TRBJ1-5,CASRKQGGNQPQHF,TGTGCCAGCAGAAAACAGGGAGGCAATCAGCCCCAGCATTTT
TRBD2,.,TRBV7-9,TRBJ2-1,CASSRILSGSSHNEQFF,TGTGCCAGCAGCCGAATTCTCAGCGGGAGCTCCCACAATGAGCAGTTCTTC
.,.,TRBV19,TRBJ1-3,CASSIGVDSGNTIYF,TGTGCCAGTAGTATCGGAGTCGACTCTGGAAACACCATATATTTT
TRBD1,.,TRBV6-5,TRBJ2-1,CASSSPRDRGPSLWFF,TGTGCCAGCAGTTCCCCCCGGGACAGGGGCCCCTCTCTCTGGTTCTTC
.,.,TRBV29-1,TRBJ2-5,CSGTRGETQYF,TGCAGCGGTACGCGGGGAGAGACCCAGTACTTC
TRBD2,once,TRBV24-1,TRBJ2-1,CATSDTTSEMLNEQFF,TGTGCCACCAGTGACACGACTAGCGAGATGCTCAATGAGCAGTTCTTC
TRBD2,.,TRBV27,TRBJ2-1,CASTPGREGLEFF,TGTGCCAGCACCCCAGGGAGGGAAGGCTTGGAGTTCTTC
.,.,TRBV7-9,TRBJ1-5,CASSLERSGDQPQHF,TGTGCCAGCAGCTTAGAGAGGTCGGGGGATCAGCCCCAGCATTTT
.,once,TRBV30,TRBJ2-1,CAWTPGTRHEQFF,TGTGCCTGGACCCCCGGGACAAGGCATGAGCAGTTCTTC
TRBD1,once,TRBV3-1/TRBV3-2,TRBJ1-5,CASSPGQGINQPQHF,TGTGCCAGCAGCCCTGGACAGGGCATAAATCAGCCCCAGCATTTT
TRBD1,.,TRBV18,TRBJ2-3,CASSPYAPGGSGTDTQYF,TGTGCCAGCTCACCCTACGCCCCAGGGGGCTCAGGCACAGATACGCAGTATTTT
TRBD1,.,TRBV27,TRBJ2-3,CASSHGQGTHTDTQYF,TGTGCCAGCAGTCACGGACAGGGGACCCACACAGATACGCAGTATTTT
.,once,TRBV6-2/TRBV6-3,TRBJ2-1,CASSYSSGQEQFF,TGTGCCAGCAGTTACTCGTCTGGACAGGAGCAGTTCTTC
.,.,TRBV27,TRBJ2-1,CASRLRESSYNEQFF,TGTGCCAGCAGGCTTCGGGAGAGCTCCTACAATGAGCAGTTCTTC
.,.,TRBV5-5,TRBJ1-1,CASSFLTGNTEAFF,TGTGCCAGCAGCTTTTTGACAGGGAACACTGAAGCTTTCTTT
.,.,TRBV29-1,TRBJ2-7,CSATPPGPRDEQYF,TGCAGCGCAACCCCCCCCGGCCCGAGGGACGAGCAGTACTTC
TRBD2,.,TRBV5-1,TRBJ2-7,CASSPGIAGVRVEQYF,TGCGCCAGCAGCCCCGGCATAGCGGGAGTCAGGGTAGAGCAGTACTTC
.,.,TRBV3-1/TRBV3-2,TRBJ2-2,CASSLSGGGGELFF,TGTGCCAGCAGCCTATCTGGGGGCGGCGGGGAGCTGTTTTTT
TRBD1,.,TRBV11-2,TRBJ1-5,CASSHGTGPSAQHF,TGTGCCAGCAGCCACGGGACAGGGCCCTCGGCCCAGCATTTT
.,.,TRBV5-4,TRBJ2-7,CASSLIGAYEQYF,TGTGCCAGCAGCTTGATAGGGGCCTACGAGCAGTACTTC
.,.,TRBV10-3,TRBJ2-7,CAIRGGLSTYEQYF,TGTGCCATCAGAGGAGGGCTATCCACCTACGAGCAGTACTTC
.,once,TRBV9,TRBJ1-1,CASSVASRSGTEAFF,TGTGCCAGCAGCGTAGCGTCTAGGAGCGGTACTGAAGCTTTCTTT
TRBD1,.,TRBV12-3/TRBV12-4,TRBJ1-1,CASTLTGPTEAFF,TGTGCCAGCACCCTGACAGGGCCAACTGAAGCTTTCTTT
.,.,TRBV28,TRBJ1-2,CASSFSAGTHGYTF,TGTGCCAGCAGTTTCAGTGCAGGAACCCATGGCTACACCTTC
.,.,TRBV11-2,TRBJ1-5,CASSGGLNQPQHF,TGTGCCAGTTCGGGGGGGCTTAATCAGCCCCAGCATTTT
.,.,TRBV3-1/TRBV3-2,TRBJ2-7,CASSQGRWNEQYF,TGTGCCAGCAGCCAGGGCCGCTGGAACGAGCAGTACTTC
TRBD2,.,TRBV14,TRBJ2-7,CASSPRASGSVYEQYF,TGTGCCAGCAGCCCCCGGGCTAGCGGGAGTGTGTACGAGCAGTACTTC
TRBD2,.,TRBV5-1,TRBJ2-7,CASSTLPGGSSYEQYF,TGCGCCAGCAGCACCCTCCCGGGCGGGAGCTCCTACGAGCAGTACTTC
TRBD2,.,TRBV24-1,TRBJ2-2,CATSWSSGITGELFF,TGTGCCACCAGTTGGTCTAGCGGGATCACCGGGGAGCTGTTTTTT
TRBD1,.,TRBV19,TRBJ1-1,CASSIGTGGRKANTEAFF,TGTGCCAGTAGTATAGGGACAGGGGGCCGCAAGGCTAACACTGAAGCTTTCTTT
.,once,TRBV2,TRBJ1-1,CASEFGQNTEAFF,TGTGCCAGCGAATTCGGACAGAACACTGAAGCTTTCTTT
TRBD2,.,TRBV6-2/TRBV6-3,TRBJ2-1,CASSKPGLIYNEQFF,TGTGCCAGCAGTAAACCGGGACTAATTTACAATGAGCAGTTCTTC
.,once,TRBV18,TRBJ2-1,CASSPWLDNEQFF,TGTGCCAGCTCACCTTGGCTCGACAATGAGCAGTTCTTC
.,.,TRBV7-2,TRBJ1-2,CASSLYRNYGYTF,TGTGCCAGCAGCTTATACAGGAACTATGGCTACACCTTC
.,.,TRBV27,TRBJ2-1,CASGSLGLTVERSYNEQFF,TGTGCCAGCGGAAGCTTAGGCCTTACCGTGGAGCGCTCCTACAATGAGCAGTTCTTC
.,.,TRBV4-1,TRBJ1-1,CASSPTTPLQGTNTEAFF,TGCGCCAGCAGCCCAACAACCCCTTTGCAGGGTACGAACACTGAAGCTTTCTTT